The TCR beta chain described here comes from a study of blood T cells in healthy people across ages. A J-beta primer mix and a sample-barcoded 5' primer were used in a second PCR of roughly 6 to 11 cycles. TCRdb reanalysed the 5' RACE reads using MiXCR and keeps one entry per CDR3 protein. Found here are 1.5 million to 2 million distinct CDR3 sequences, approximately 50% of them singletons; the top ten hold approximately 2%. Study-wide results and limits: Changes seen in expanded clonotypes were possibly confounded by donor CMV status left unknown. The percentage of naive T cells correlated strongly with TCR beta diversity.

Points on this clonotype: The antigen is not known.

The V segment lost 2 bases and the J segment 5 bases; nucleotides outside the gene matches: 5. CDR1 is DFQATT, CDR2 SNEGSKA, per germline (reference sequence). The CDR3 extends over 14 amino acids. Isolation recovered at least 6.5 million PBMCs from every sample. The genes are TRBV20-1 and TRBJ2-1, with 8 bases fitting TRBD2. The specimen was blood. This TCR derives from a woman between 40 and 50 years old in good health. The CDR3 DNA is TGCAGTGCTAGACCGGGACTAGACCACAATGAGCAGTTCTTC. This encodes CSARPGLDHNEQFF.